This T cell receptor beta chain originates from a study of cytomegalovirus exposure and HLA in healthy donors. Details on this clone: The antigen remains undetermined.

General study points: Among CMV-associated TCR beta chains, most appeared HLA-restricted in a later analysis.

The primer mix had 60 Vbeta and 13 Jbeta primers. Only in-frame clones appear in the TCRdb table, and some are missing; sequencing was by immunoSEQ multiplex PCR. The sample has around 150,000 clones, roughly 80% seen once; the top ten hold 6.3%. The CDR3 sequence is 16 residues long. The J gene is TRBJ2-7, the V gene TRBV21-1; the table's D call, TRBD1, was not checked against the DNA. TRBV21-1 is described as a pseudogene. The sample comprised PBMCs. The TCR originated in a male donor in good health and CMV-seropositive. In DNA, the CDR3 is TGTGCCAGCAGCAAAGGGCCGGGACAGAAAGCCTACGAGCAGTACTTC. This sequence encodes CASSKGPGQKAYEQYF.